The 19 T cell receptor beta chains listed next were all sequenced from one sample in a study of blood T cells in healthy people across ages. Then a second PCR, running roughly 7 to 11 cycles, was carried out with a sample-barcoded 5' primer and a J-beta primer mix. TCRdb re-derived calls from the 5' RACE reads in MiXCR, one entry per CDR3 protein. This sample carries hundreds of thousands of distinct CDR3 sequences, approximately 59% of them seen once, and the ten largest clones take 30% to 45%. Sequenced: blood. All receptors come from a man aged 55 to 70 in good health.

The chain carries TRBV5-1 and TRBJ2-1; TRBD1 is a possible D gene (5 bases). The CDR3 runs 15 residues. Germline CDR1 reads SGHRS; CDR2 reads YFSETQ. V dropped 4 bases and J dropped 0 bases, with 11 bases sitting between them. DNA for the CDR3: TGCGCCAGCAGCCTTCAGGGTTTCTCCTACAATGAGCAGTTCTTC. It yields the protein CASSLQGFSYNEQFF.

This sequence joins TRBV5-5 and TRBJ2-5; either TRBD1 or TRBD2 may supply D (6 bases each). The assigned J gene may be wrong: the sequence end matches TRBJ2-7 better. The CDR3 is 14 amino acids. The germline V gene has CDR1 SGHKS and CDR2 YYEKEE (reference sequence). Here the CDR3 DNA reads TGTGCCAGCAGCGCGGGGACAAATCTCTACGAGCAGTACTTC. Translating it yields CASSAGTNLYEQYF.

V gene TRBV11-2 combines with J gene TRBJ2-5, with D hard to call. The V end was cut by 1 base, the J end by 2 bases, with 8 bases between. The germline gives CDR1 SGHAT, CDR2 FQNNGV. The CDR3 is made up of 14 amino acids. CDR3 sequence (DNA): TGTGCCAGCAGCTTAGTCTACGGGCAAGAGACCCAGTACTTC. This sequence encodes CASSLVYGQETQYF.

The chain has TRBV6-6 and TRBJ2-5; 7 bases line up with TRBD2. This CDR3 has 15 amino acids. Germline V gene lookup returns CDR1 MNHNY and CDR2 SVGAGI (reference sequence). J gave up 2 bases and V 6 bases, and 9 bases lay outside the gene matches. The DNA of the CDR3 is TGTGCCAGCAGAACCTCAGAACTAGCGCAAGAGACCCAGTACTTC. It translates to CASRTSELAQETQYF.

The chain joins TRBV11-2 to TRBJ2-1; 8 bases line up with TRBD2. V trimming: 7 bases; J trimming: 6 bases; junction bases outside the gene matches: 14. This CDR3 is built from 16 residues. Germline lookup yields CDR1 SGHAT and CDR2 FQNNGV. The CDR3: CASTEAGASGRNEQFF. In DNA, the CDR3 is TGTGCCAGCACCGAGGCGGGGGCTAGCGGGCGCAATGAGCAGTTCTTC.

The rearrangement joins TRBV12-3 or TRBV12-4 to TRBJ1-2; a possible D gene is TRBD1 (5 bases). The CDR3 extends over 14 amino acids. Trimming removed 5 bases at V and 3 bases at J, with 13 bases between. The CDR3 here is CASSNRDAYYGYTF. CDR3 in DNA: TGTGCCAGCAGTAACCGGGACGCTTACTATGGCTACACCTTC.

The chain joins TRBV9 to TRBJ1-1, with D possibly TRBD1 on 6 matching bases. CDR1 is SGDLS, CDR2 YYNGEE, per germline. This CDR3 is built from 15 residues. V was clipped by 4 bases and J by 1 base, with 14 bases between them. This chain's CDR3 is CASSPIDRPNTEAFF. The CDR3 nucleotides read TGTGCCAGCAGCCCCATCGACAGGCCGAACACTGAAGCTTTCTTT.

The chain uses TRBV12-3 or TRBV12-4 and TRBJ2-2, with D maybe TRBD2 (5 bases). The CDR3 contains 15 residues. V was cut by 5 bases and J by 3 bases, with 13 bases left in between. The CDR3 sequence is CASSPTAGHTGELFF. DNA for the CDR3: TGTGCCAGCAGTCCTACGGCGGGCCACACCGGGGAGCTGTTTTTT.

There are a few counts of this clonotype. The chain recombines TRBV5-1 with TRBJ1-1; no clear D gene. Germline loops: CDR1 SGHRS, CDR2 YFSETQ. Trimming took 4 bases from V and 3 from J, leaving 7 bases between them. The CDR3 covers 12 residues. CDR3 protein: CASSQHDTEAFF. DNA of the CDR3: TGCGCCAGCAGCCAACACGACACTGAAGCTTTCTTT.

The chain joins TRBV7-2 to TRBJ1-2, with D possibly matching TRBD1 (6 bases). In germline, CDR1 is SGHTA, CDR2 FQGNSA. The V end was cut by 5 bases, the J end by 2 bases, with 15 bases between. The CDR3 spans 15 residues. The CDR3 bases are TGTGCCAGCAGCCCAAGGACAGTTAAAAACTATGGCTACACCTTC. It is translated as CASSPRTVKNYGYTF.

This rearrangement joins TRBV4-1 to TRBJ2-7, with 9 bases identical to TRBD2. V trimming: 1 base; J trimming: 5 bases; junction bases outside the gene matches: 9. Germline V gene lookup returns CDR1 MGHRA and CDR2 YSYEKL. The CDR3 runs to 16 residues. The CDR3 spells CASSQGGGAFTDEQYF. The CDR3 coding sequence is TGCGCCAGCAGCCAAGGCGGGGGGGCCTTCACCGACGAGCAGTACTTC.

This chain links TRBV10-3 with TRBJ2-1, with a possible D match to TRBD2 (6 bases). CDR3 length: 18 amino acids. Germline lookup yields CDR1 ENHRY and CDR2 SYGVKD. V was clipped by 10 bases and J by 1 base, with 26 bases between them. In DNA form, the CDR3 reads TGTGCCACCGGGGGAGGTGGGGAGTTAATAATATCCTACAATGAGCAGTTCTTC. Protein: CATGGGGELIISYNEQFF.

V and J are TRBV10-3 and TRBJ2-1, with 14 bases lining up with TRBD2. The germline CDR1 and CDR2 sequences are ENHRY and SYGVKD. This CDR3 is built from 16 residues. V lost 8 bases, J lost 8 bases, and 11 bases stayed unmatched. CDR3 sequence (DNA): TGTGCCATCGGGCGAGGGACTAGCGGGGGCAGGGATGAGCAGTTCTTC. This sequence encodes CAIGRGTSGGRDEQFF.

The chain recombines TRBV7-2 with TRBJ1-4; weak D call: TRBD1 (6 bases). V was clipped by 3 bases and J by 6 bases, with 8 bases between them. The germline CDR1 and CDR2 sequences are SGHTA and FQGNSA. This CDR3 spans 13 amino acids. The CDR3 sequence: CASSFGQYEKLFF. As DNA, the CDR3 is TGTGCCAGCAGCTTTGGACAGTATGAAAAACTGTTTTTT.

The rearrangement links TRBV20-1 to TRBJ2-2; 11 bases agree with TRBD2. Per the germline V gene, CDR1 is DFQATT and CDR2 is SNEGSKA (reference sequence). V dropped 0 bases and J dropped 3; count of bases not matched to a gene: 3. There are 16 residues in the CDR3. Written as DNA, the CDR3 is TGCAGTGCTAGAGACCTAGCGGGGGGATACACCGGGGAGCTGTTTTTT. Protein: CSARDLAGGYTGELFF.

Only a few counts were recorded for this clonotype. The chain joins TRBV20-1 to TRBJ2-5, with D perhaps TRBD2 (6 bases). The germline V gene encodes CDR1 DFQATT and CDR2 SNEGSKA (reference sequence). Trimming stripped 5 bases from V and 2 bases from J, with 15 bases between. The CDR3 runs 14 residues. DNA of the CDR3: TGCAGTGCTGCCCACACAGCGGGTCAAGAGACCCAGTACTTC. Translating gives CSAAHTAGQETQYF.

This clonotype was found once. The CDR3, as DNA: TGTGCCAGCAGCACCGGGACAGGGCGTTACGAGCAGTACTTC. Translating it yields CASSTGTGRYEQYF. This chain uses TRBV7-9 with TRBJ2-7; 9 nucleotides line up with TRBD1. This CDR3 region has 14 residues. The V segment lost 5 bases and the J segment 4 bases; nucleotides outside the gene matches: 6. CDR1 and CDR2 from the germline V gene are SEHNR and FQNEAQ (reference sequence).

This clonotype was counted only a few times. The V gene is TRBV20-1, the J gene TRBJ2-5; tentative D call: TRBD1 (6 bases). CDR1 is DFQATT, CDR2 SNEGSKA, per germline (reference sequence). There are 15 residues in the CDR3. V lost 2 bases, J lost 4 bases, and 17 bases lay in between. CDR3 sequence: CSARSARGAGETQYF. CDR3 in DNA: TGCAGTGCTAGATCGGCCAGGGGCGCGGGAGAGACCCAGTACTTC.

DNA of the CDR3: TGTGCCATCAGTGAGGGGACAGAAAACTATGGCTACACCTTC. Its translation: CAISEGTENYGYTF. The rearrangement joins TRBV10-3 to TRBJ1-2, with 7 bases identical to TRBD1. The CDR3 has 14 residues. The V segment lost 2 bases and the J segment 2 bases; nucleotides outside the gene matches: 2. The germline V gene encodes CDR1 ENHRY and CDR2 SYGVKD.